Below are 16 T cell receptor beta chains sequenced from a single sample in a study of blood T cell repertoires in COVID-19. Assay: immunoSEQ multiplex PCR; the TCRdb copy retains only in-frame clones and omits some. The table lists some 160,000 clones, more than 75% of them singletons, with roughly 2% in the top ten. The sequencing input was peripheral blood. The receptors shown here come from a man aged 50 to 59 who had recovered from COVID-19.

This clone was seen a single time. J is TRBJ2-5 and V is TRBV7-9; 10 bases fit TRBD2. The CDR3 length is 14 residues. Trimming at V came to 4 bases and at J to 4 bases, leaving 3 bases not matched to a gene. Germline V lookup: CDR1 SEHNR, CDR2 FQNEAQ (reference sequence). In DNA form, the CDR3 reads TGTGCCAGCAGCTCCTCTAGCGGGAGAGAGACCCAGTACTTC. Translated: CASSSSSGRETQYF.

This sequence joins TRBV14 and TRBJ1-1; no clear D gene. The ends were cut back, 4 bases at V and 3 bases at J, with 12 bases in the middle. The CDR3 is 14 amino acids. Germline lookup yields CDR1 SGHDN and CDR2 FVKESK. The DNA of the CDR3 is TGTGCCAGCAGCCGTAAGGAGTGGGACACTGAAGCTTTCTTT. The encoded protein is CASSRKEWDTEAFF. Drawing the rest from reference TRBV14 and TRBJ1-1, the complete variable domain is EAGVTQFPSHSVIEKGQTVTLRCDPISGHDNLYWYRRVMGKEIKFLLHFVKESKQDESGMPNNRFLAERTGGTYSTLKVQPAELEDSGVYFCASSRKEWDTEAFFGQGTRLTVV.

The CDR3 DNA reads TGTGCCAGCAGGGTACTGACAGGGGTACACGCCAACTCCTACGAGCAGTACTTC. Its translation: CASRVLTGVHANSYEQYF. V usage is TRBV28 and J usage is TRBJ2-7; 8 nucleotides align to TRBD1. This CDR3 spans 18 amino acids. The V gene end was trimmed by 6 bases and the J gene end by 0 bases; junction bases not matched to a gene: 16. CDR1 is MDHEN, CDR2 SYDVKM, per germline. Filled out from reference TRBV28 and TRBJ2-7, the complete variable domain reads DVKVTQSSRYLVKRTGEKVFLECVQDMDHENMFWYRQDPGLGLRLIYFSYDVKMKEKGDIPEGYSVSREKKERFSLILESASTNQTSMYLCASRVLTGVHANSYEQYFGPGTRLTVT.

V is TRBV5-1 and J is TRBJ2-1; 15 bases line up with TRBD2. The CDR3 has 17 amino acids. Germline V lookup: CDR1 SGHRS, CDR2 YFSETQ. Trimming removed 2 bases from V and 4 bases from J; junction bases left unmatched: 4. CDR3 in amino acids: CASSFGLAGGNYNEQFF. DNA for the CDR3: TGCGCCAGCAGCTTCGGACTAGCGGGAGGGAATTACAATGAGCAGTTCTTC.

The chain links TRBV10-3 to TRBJ2-1; D might be TRBD2 (6 bases). The CDR3 is 14 residues long. V was cut by 5 bases and J by 7 bases, with 15 bases left in between. Germline CDR1 is ENHRY and CDR2 is SYGVKD. The CDR3 nucleotides are TGTGCCATCAGTTCGCCGGGACTCAGGAATGAGCAGTTCTTC. Its translation: CAISSPGLRNEQFF.

V usage is TRBV11-2 and J usage is TRBJ2-7; D may be TRBD1 (7 bases). The V and J ends lost 7 bases and 2 bases respectively, with 18 bases between them. The CDR3 runs 15 residues. Germline V gives CDR1 SGHAT, CDR2 FQNNGV. The CDR3 protein is CASTVRQGGPYEQYF. The CDR3 DNA reads as TGTGCCAGCACCGTCCGACAGGGAGGTCCCTACGAGCAGTACTTC. Filled out from reference TRBV11-2 and TRBJ2-7, the complete variable domain reads EAGVAQSPRYKIIEKRQSVAFWCNPISGHATLYWYQQILGQGPKLLIQFQNNGVVDDSQLPKDRFSAERLKGVDSTLKIQPAKLEDSAVYLCASTVRQGGPYEQYFGPGTRLTVT.

This chain uses TRBV5-1 with TRBJ2-7; the match to TRBD1 covers 7 bases. Germline CDR1 and CDR2: SGHRS and YFSETQ. The CDR3 is 15 residues long. Germline trimming cut 7 bases from V and 6 bases from J; bases unmatched to any gene: 16. The CDR3 is CASGITGTVLSEQYF. The DNA for the CDR3 is TGCGCCAGCGGTATTACAGGGACAGTTTTAAGCGAGCAGTACTTC.

The V gene is TRBV7-9, the J gene TRBJ2-5; D is possibly TRBD1 (5 bases). Germline CDR1 is SEHNR and CDR2 is FQNEAQ (reference sequence). This CDR3 has 16 residues. V lost 5 bases to trimming and J lost 1 base, with 17 bases between them. CDR3 sequence (DNA): TGTGCCAGCAGCCTTAGTAGGGGCCCGCCCCAAGAGACCCAGTACTTC. Translation gives CASSLSRGPPQETQYF.

This chain joins TRBV2 and TRBJ1-6; D is perhaps TRBD1 (6 bases). The CDR3 is made up of 13 amino acids. Germline lookup yields CDR1 SNHLY and CDR2 FYNNEI. Deletions cut 7 bases from V and 6 bases from J, with 10 bases between. The CDR3 sequence is CASKGRGNSPLHF. CDR3 bases: TGTGCCAGCAAAGGCAGGGGTAATTCACCCCTCCACTTT.

The chain links TRBV18 to TRBJ2-7, with TRBD2 identical over 9 bases. Per the germline V gene, CDR1 is KGHSH and CDR2 is LQKENI. Trimming removed 3 bases from V and 2 bases from J; junction bases left unmatched: 2. The CDR3 covers 14 residues. CDR3 in amino acids: CASSPGGGAYEQYF. The CDR3, as DNA: TGTGCCAGCTCACCCGGCGGGGGGGCCTACGAGCAGTACTTC.

The V gene is TRBV30, the J gene TRBJ1-1; the D is unclear. Germline V gene lookup returns CDR1 GTSNPN and CDR2 SVGIG (reference sequence). This CDR3 contains 14 residues. Trimming took off 5 bases at V and 1 base at J, with 14 bases between the two ends. CDR3 region: CAWREGTPNTEAFF. As DNA, the CDR3 is TGTGCCTGGCGCGAGGGTACTCCGAACACTGAAGCTTTCTTT.

The chain is built from TRBV7-2 and TRBJ1-4; maybe TRBD1 (6 bases). The germline gives CDR1 SGHTA, CDR2 FQGNSA. V was clipped by 0 bases and J by 6 bases, with 11 bases between them. The CDR3 has 15 amino acids. Here the CDR3 DNA reads TGTGCCAGCAGCTTAGCGGTGTCAGGGGATGAAAAACTGTTTTTT. It encodes CASSLAVSGDEKLFF.

J is TRBJ2-7 and V is TRBV20-1, with D tentatively TRBD1 (6 bases). Germline CDR1 and CDR2: DFQATT and SNEGSKA (reference sequence). The CDR3 extends over 11 amino acids. V was cut by 6 bases and J by 1 base, with 7 bases left in between. This CDR3 reads CSATGSYEQYF. The DNA for the CDR3 is TGCAGTGCCACAGGGTCCTACGAGCAGTACTTC.

The V call is TRBV27, the J call TRBJ1-1; TRBD1 agrees at 8 bases. Germline assignment: CDR1 MNHEY and CDR2 SMNVEV (reference sequence). The trim removed 2 bases at V and 4 bases at J, leaving 12 bases unmatched. The CDR3 extends over 17 amino acids. CDR3 loop: CASSLVGQGAVGTEAFF. CDR3 nucleotides: TGTGCCAGCAGTTTAGTCGGGCAGGGGGCTGTGGGCACTGAAGCTTTCTTT.

The rearrangement uses TRBV11-2 and TRBJ1-2; 9 nucleotides line up with TRBD1. The V segment lost 6 bases and the J segment 7 bases; nucleotides outside the gene matches: 9. Germline V gives CDR1 SGHAT, CDR2 FQNNGV. This CDR3 is built from 14 residues. The CDR3 protein is CASREKGQGSGYTF. The DNA of the CDR3 is TGTGCCAGCAGAGAGAAAGGACAGGGGTCTGGCTACACCTTC. Looking up the rest from reference TRBV11-2 and TRBJ1-2 gives the full variable domain: EAGVAQSPRYKIIEKRQSVAFWCNPISGHATLYWYQQILGQGPKLLIQFQNNGVVDDSQLPKDRFSAERLKGVDSTLKIQPAKLEDSAVYLCASREKGQGSGYTFGSGTRLTVV.

The V call is TRBV5-1, the J call TRBJ2-7, with 10 bases lining up with TRBD1. The V segment lost 4 bases and the J segment 5 bases; nucleotides outside the gene matches: 6. The CDR3 covers 14 residues. Germline V gene data show CDR1 as SGHRS and CDR2 as YFSETQ. The CDR3 coding sequence is TGCGCCAGCAGCCGAACCGGGACAGGGGACGAGCAGTACTTC. Residues: CASSRTGTGDEQYF.